Here is one TCR beta chain with its context. The data originate from a study of cytomegalovirus exposure and HLA in healthy donors. The CDR3 consists of 15 residues. With 4 bases clipped from V and 4 bases from J, the junction kept 7 bases outside the gene matches. Germline V gene lookup returns CDR1 SGDLS and CDR2 YYNGEE. Researchers ran the PCR with 60 Vbeta and 13 Jbeta primers. Some clones are missing from TCRdb's copy, which holds only in-frame ones; the method was immunoSEQ multiplex PCR. The profile shows fewer than 250,000 clones, approximately 80% of them singletons. The clonotype originates from a boy younger than 10 in good health and CMV-seronegative. Material for sequencing was PBMCs. The rearrangement links TRBV9 to TRBJ1-2, with 10 bases that match TRBD1. As DNA, the CDR3 is TGTGCCAGCAGCAAACCGGGACAGGGGTTCTATGGCTACACCTTC. Translating it yields CASSKPGQGFYGYTF.